This T cell receptor (beta chain) is from a study of blood T cells in healthy people across ages. Study findings and constraints: Unknown donor CMV status possibly confounded expanded clonotype changes.

A second PCR, run for about 7 to 12 cycles, used a sample-barcoded 5' primer plus a J-beta primer mix. Each cDNA molecule received a tag from a template-switch adaptor that had 12 random nucleotides. Sequencing yielded, for each sample, at least 2.5 million paired-end reads carrying CDR3. TCRdb redid the calling of the 5' RACE reads with MiXCR, one entry per CDR3 protein. The sample records some 710,000 distinct CDR3 sequences, about a fifth being singletons. Germline V gene data show CDR1 as ENHRY and CDR2 as SYGVKD. V lost 6 bases and J 2 bases, leaving 10 bases between the germline ends. This CDR3 is 13 amino acids long. This clonotype was seen only a few times. The antigen is unknown.

This TCR was recovered from a man in his 70s in good health. The specimen was blood. V and J are TRBV10-3 and TRBJ2-5; D gene ambiguous. DNA for the CDR3: TGTGCCATCAGCGCTGACTCTCAAGAGACCCAGTACTTC. Its protein product is CAISADSQETQYF.